These 20 T cell receptor beta chains were all obtained from the same sample, sequenced in a study of T cell changes during pregnancy in multiple sclerosis. Clones were sequenced by immunoSEQ multiplex PCR, and TCRdb holds only the in-frame ones, with some missing. Of around 68,000 clones detected, about nine tenths appear once; the ten largest clones hold around 1.5%. This specimen consisted of peripheral blood, obtained in the third trimester of pregnancy. Every receptor here comes from a female donor with multiple sclerosis, enrolled in a pregnancy study.

The chain carries TRBV4-1 and TRBJ2-3, with 10 bases that match TRBD2. Germline assignment: CDR1 MGHRA and CDR2 YSYEKL. CDR3 length: 18 residues. J gave up 2 bases and V 0 bases, and 8 bases lay outside the gene matches. The CDR3 bases are TGCGCCAGCAGCCAAGATTATCCGGGACTAGCGATCACAGATACGCAGTATTTT. This gives the protein CASSQDYPGLAITDTQYF.

This chain links TRBV28 with TRBJ2-4; TRBD1 agrees at 8 bases. Trimming cost V 4 bases and J 6 bases; bases outside gene matches: 5. This CDR3 has 14 amino acids. The germline V gene has CDR1 MDHEN and CDR2 SYDVKM. CDR3: CASSSGQGGNIQYF. In DNA, the CDR3 is TGTGCCAGCAGTTCCGGACAGGGAGGAAACATTCAGTACTTC.

The chain couples TRBV18 to TRBJ2-7; 7 bases are a match to TRBD1. The CDR3 spans 14 residues. CDR1 and CDR2 (germline): KGHSH, LQKENI. Trimming cost V 4 bases and J 1 base; bases outside gene matches: 4. The CDR3 is CASSLEGQSYEQYF. CDR3 nucleotides: TGTGCCAGCTCACTTGAGGGACAGTCCTACGAGCAGTACTTC.

The chain couples TRBV10-3 to TRBJ1-4; TRBD1 agrees at 9 bases. Per germline, CDR1 ENHRY and CDR2 SYGVKD. V shed 6 bases, J shed 5 bases, and the junction held 4 bases outside the gene matches. The CDR3 is 14 residues long. The CDR3 here is CAIRRGQGNEKLFF. In DNA, the CDR3 is TGTGCCATCAGGAGAGGACAGGGGAATGAAAAACTGTTTTTT.

This clone came up once. In DNA, the CDR3 is TGTGCCAGCTTAGGGGGCAGCCAAGAGACCCAGTACTTC. Protein: CASLGGSQETQYF. The chain recombines TRBV7-2 with TRBJ2-5; the match to TRBD1 covers 7 bases. The CDR3 has 13 residues. From germline, CDR1 is SGHTA and CDR2 FQGNSA. V was clipped by 8 bases and J by 1 base; unmatched bases: 4.

The V gene is TRBV7-9, the J gene TRBJ1-1, with a weak D call TRBD1 (5 bases). The CDR3 is 13 amino acids. Trimming took 1 base from V and 8 from J, leaving 11 bases between them. The V gene's germline CDR1 is SEHNR and CDR2 FQNEAQ (reference sequence). The CDR3 region is CASSLDAGSEAFF. Written as DNA, the CDR3 is TGTGCCAGCAGCTTAGACGCAGGGTCCGAAGCTTTCTTT.

The sample holds one count of this clone. The gene calls are TRBV9 and TRBJ2-5; TRBD2 agrees at 10 bases. V was clipped by 3 bases and J by 1 base; unmatched bases: 6. The germline V gene encodes CDR1 SGDLS and CDR2 YYNGEE. This CDR3 spans 16 amino acids. The CDR3 DNA sequence: TGTGCCAGCAGCGCCCTAGCGGGGGCCACCCAAGAGACCCAGTACTTC. Its translation: CASSALAGATQETQYF.

V gene TRBV7-9 combines with J gene TRBJ2-1, with D possibly matching TRBD1 (5 bases). The CDR3 sequence is 14 residues long. Germline V lookup: CDR1 SEHNR, CDR2 FQNEAQ (reference sequence). The ends were cut back, 5 bases at V and 6 bases at J, with 14 bases in the middle. In DNA form, the CDR3 reads TGTGCCAGCAGCGCCCGACAGAGCCTCAATGAGCAGTTCTTC. It yields the protein CASSARQSLNEQFF.

This chain connects TRBV25-1 to TRBJ2-1, with 7 bases fitting TRBD1. CDR3 size: 16 residues. Per germline, CDR1 MGHDK and CDR2 SYGVNS. The V segment lost 7 bases and the J segment 4 bases; nucleotides outside the gene matches: 13. The CDR3, as DNA: TGTGCCAGCACCCCTCGACAGGGTTGGGAATACAATGAGCAGTTCTTC. Translating it yields CASTPRQGWEYNEQFF.

The chain employs TRBV5-5 and TRBJ1-6, with D unclear. CDR3 length: 18 residues. Trimming left V 2 bases short and J 0 bases short, with 15 bases between. The germline V gene encodes CDR1 SGHKS and CDR2 YYEKEE (reference sequence). This CDR3 is CASSLKSDGSSYNSPLHF. The CDR3 DNA reads TGTGCCAGCAGCTTAAAATCGGACGGGAGCTCCTATAATTCACCCCTCCACTTT.

The table lists this clone with a count of one. The gene calls are TRBV7-9 and TRBJ2-7; TRBD1 aligns across 7 bases. Trimming cost V 5 bases and J 2 bases; bases outside gene matches: 9. Germline V gene data show CDR1 as SEHNR and CDR2 as FQNEAQ (reference sequence). This CDR3 contains 15 residues. The CDR3 loop reads CASSPADRVTYEQYF. CDR3 nucleotides: TGTGCCAGCAGCCCTGCTGACAGGGTAACCTACGAGCAGTACTTC.

The V and J genes are TRBV6-1 and TRBJ2-2; D ambiguous. Trimming stripped 4 bases from V and 10 bases from J, with 10 bases between. The germline V gene has CDR1 MNHNS and CDR2 SASEGT. CDR3 length equals 12 residues. CDR3 bases: TGTGCCAGCAGTGCTCGGGTTGCGGAGCTGTTTTTT. The encoded protein is CASSARVAELFF.

The V call is TRBV7-7, the J call TRBJ2-5; D perhaps matches TRBD1 (6 bases). Germline-derived CDR1 and CDR2 are SSHAT and FNYEAQ (reference sequence). V lost 5 bases and J lost 1, with 11 bases in between. There are 14 residues in the CDR3. CDR3 sequence (DNA): TGTGCCAGCAGCCCGCAGGGGTCCCAAGAGACCCAGTACTTC. Translating gives CASSPQGSQETQYF.

The chain is built from TRBV5-8 and TRBJ1-1, with D tentatively TRBD1 (6 bases). Germline CDR1 reads SGHTS; CDR2 reads YDEGEE. The CDR3 runs 11 residues. Trimming pared 2 bases from V and 11 bases from J, leaving 10 bases between. CDR3 loop: CASSLQGAAFF. CDR3 sequence (DNA): TGTGCCAGCAGCTTACAGGGTGCGGCTTTCTTT. Complete variable domain (other parts from reference TRBV5-8 and TRBJ1-1): EAGVTQSPTHLIKTRGQQATLRCSPISGHTSVYWYQQALGLGLQFLLWYDEGEERNRGNFPPRFSGRQFPNYSSELNVNALELEDSALYLCASSLQGAAFFGQGTRLTVV.

The genes are TRBV6-1 and TRBJ1-5, with TRBD1 matching 10 bases. This CDR3 spans 15 amino acids. J was trimmed by 7 bases and V by 8 bases; bases with no gene match: 11. The germline CDR1 and CDR2 sequences are MNHNS and SASEGT. In DNA, the CDR3 is TGTGCCAGCTCTATGGACAGGGGGGTGGGGCAGCCCCAGCATTTT. Protein sequence: CASSMDRGVGQPQHF.

V and J are TRBV5-1 and TRBJ2-1, with a weak D call TRBD1 (6 bases). The CDR3 totals 14 residues. CDR1 is SGHRS, CDR2 YFSETQ, per germline. V dropped 4 bases and J dropped 8 bases, with 16 bases sitting between them. For the CDR3, the DNA is TGCGCCAGCAGCCAAGAGGGGGAGTACCATGAGCAGTTCTTC. The encoded protein is CASSQEGEYHEQFF.

The chain is built from TRBV30 and TRBJ2-7, with TRBD1 matching over 11 bases. V lost 4 bases and J lost 3; bases outside the gene matches: 8. The CDR3 totals 15 residues. The germline V gene encodes CDR1 GTSNPN and CDR2 SVGIG (reference sequence). The CDR3 loop reads CAWNPGTGGLYEQYF. CDR3 in DNA: TGTGCCTGGAACCCCGGGACAGGGGGTCTCTACGAGCAGTACTTC.

The CDR3 DNA reads as TGCGCCAGCACGACATCCGGGACAGGGAACAATTCACCCCTCCACTTT. It is translated as CASTTSGTGNNSPLHF. The chain employs TRBV5-1 and TRBJ1-6; 9 positions match TRBD1. This CDR3 contains 16 residues. J lost 7 bases, V lost 6 bases, and 11 bases had no gene match. CDR1 is SGHRS and CDR2 is YFSETQ in the germline V gene. The full variable domain, its missing parts supplied by reference TRBV5-1 and TRBJ1-6, is KAGVTQTPRYLIKTRGQQVTLSCSPISGHRSVSWYQQTPGQGLQFLFEYFSETQRNKGNFPGRFSGRQFSNSRSEMNVSTLELGDSALYLCASTTSGTGNNSPLHFGNGTRLTVT.

The chain has TRBV6-6 and TRBJ2-1, with TRBD2 matching over 7 bases. V shed 0 bases and J 0 bases; nucleotides not matched to a gene: 2. Germline-derived CDR1 and CDR2 are MNHNY and SVGAGI (reference sequence). The length of the CDR3 is 16 residues. DNA of the CDR3: TGTGCCAGCAGTTACTCTAGCGGGTCCTCCTACAATGAGCAGTTCTTC. It encodes CASSYSSGSSYNEQFF.

The J gene is TRBJ2-3, the V gene TRBV7-9; 8 nucleotides agree with TRBD2. The CDR3 runs 16 residues. CDR1 and CDR2 (germline): SEHNR, FQNEAQ (reference sequence). V lost 1 base to trimming and J lost 1 base; unmatched junction nucleotides: 4. The CDR3 protein is CASSLDAAGGTDTQYF. CDR3 coding DNA: TGTGCCAGCAGCTTAGATGCAGCGGGAGGCACAGATACGCAGTATTTT.